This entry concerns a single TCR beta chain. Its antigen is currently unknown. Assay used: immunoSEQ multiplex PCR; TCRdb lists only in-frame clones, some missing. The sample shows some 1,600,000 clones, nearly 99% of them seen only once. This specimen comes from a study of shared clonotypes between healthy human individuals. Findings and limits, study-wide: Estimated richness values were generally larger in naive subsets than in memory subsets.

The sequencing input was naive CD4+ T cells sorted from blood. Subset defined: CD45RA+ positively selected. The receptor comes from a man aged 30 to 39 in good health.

The DNA for the CDR3 is TGTGCCAGTAGTGACCCAAGGACAGGGGGCTTTCCCGGGGAGCTGTTTTTT. It encodes CASSDPRTGGFPGELFF. This chain joins TRBV19 and TRBJ2-2, with TRBD1 identical over 11 bases. This CDR3 region has 17 residues. Germline values: CDR1 LNHDA, CDR2 SQIVND (reference sequence). J gave up 6 bases and V 5 bases, and 11 bases lay outside the gene matches.